Listed below are T cell receptor beta chains from one sample, sequenced in a study of shared clonotypes between healthy human individuals. Sequencing used immunoSEQ multiplex PCR; TCRdb keeps in-frame clones, though not all of them. This sample has under 600,000 clones, with almost 80% found just once. Sequencing was performed on PBMCs. All receptors derive from a woman in her 40s in good health. Some clones in this sample may be carry-over from other donors' samples. The CDR3 runs from the conserved cysteine through the conserved F or W. A D gene is named only where the DNA matches it firmly. A clone size is listed for some rows: how often the clone was seen (once, few, many), or a class if it is expanded.

NA,TRBD2,TRBJ2-1,TRBV29-1,TGCAGCAACAGCGGGAACGGTCCTGAGCAGTTCTTC,CSNSGNGPEQFF
NA,NA,TRBJ1-4,TRBV5-1,TGCGCCAGCAGCTTGGAATGGGCTCGGGGAAAACTGTTTTTT,CASSLEWARGKLFF
NA,NA,TRBJ2-5,TRBV7-2,TGTGCCAGCAGCTTAGGGGTCCAACAAGAGACCCAGTACTTC,CASSLGVQQETQYF
few,NA,TRBJ1-3,TRBV29-1,TGCAGCGTGGAGAATGGAAACACCATATATTTT,CSVENGNTIYF
few,TRBD1,TRBJ1-2,TRBV19,TGTGCCAGTAGTGCGGGGACAGGCCTCGGGTATGGCTACACCTTC,CASSAGTGLGYGYTF
NA,TRBD1,TRBJ1-5,TRBV15,TGTGCCACCAGCAGAGGAGGCGGGACAGGCGATCAGCCCCAGCATTTT,CATSRGGGTGDQPQHF
NA,TRBD2,TRBJ2-3,TRBV29-1,TGCAGCGTTGCCCTGAGCGGGAGTGCAGATACGCAGTATTTT,CSVALSGSADTQYF
NA,NA,TRBJ2-3,TRBV7-2,TGTGCCAGCAGCCGCCAGGGAGGCACAGATACGCAGTATTTT,CASSRQGGTDTQYF
NA,TRBD2,TRBJ2-1,TRBV7-3,TGTGCCAGCAGCCCAAGGACTAGCGGGAGACATGAGCAGTTCTTC,CASSPRTSGRHEQFF
NA,NA,TRBJ1-1,TRBV30,TGTTTACTGTGGGGGACTGAAGCTTTCTTT,CLLWGTEAFF
NA,TRBD2,TRBJ2-7,TRBV28,TGTGCCAGCAGTTTACCCCGGGAGGGGGACGAGCAGTACTTC,CASSLPREGDEQYF
once,TRBD2,TRBJ2-4,TRBV10-2,TGCGCCAGCAGTGAGGGTGGACTAGCGGAAGAACTGATTCAGTACTTC,CASSEGGLAEELIQYF
NA,TRBD2,TRBJ2-7,TRBV19,TGTGCCAGTAGTATAGCGCGGGGGTCCTACGAGCAGTACTTC,CASSIARGSYEQYF
NA,NA,TRBJ1-2,TRBV19,TGTGCCAGTAGTATCGCTTCCGGCTACACCTTC,CASSIASGYTF
once,TRBD1,TRBJ2-5,TRBV28,TGTGCCAGCAGGGCCTTGGACAGGGTGGGAGAGACCCAGTACTTC,CASRALDRVGETQYF
NA,NA,TRBJ2-5,TRBV18,TGTGCCAGCTCACAGTCGGGAGCGACCAGTGAGCAGTACTTC,CASSQSGATSEQYF
few,TRBD1,TRBJ1-5,TRBV18,TGTGCCAGCTCACCGGGACAGCCGAGCAATCAGCCCCAGCATTTT,CASSPGQPSNQPQHF
NA,NA,TRBJ2-1,TRBV5-1,TGCGCCAGCGGAAGGGGGGGACCCAGCTCCTACAATGAGCAGTTCTTC,CASGRGGPSSYNEQFF
NA,TRBD1,TRBJ1-3,TRBV18,TGTGCCAGCTCACGGGACAGGGGCTCTGGAAACACCATATATTTT,CASSRDRGSGNTIYF
few,TRBD2,TRBJ2-1,TRBV30,TGTGCCTGGAGTGCGACTCCTGGACTAGTACCCCCACGGAAGTTCTTC,CAWSATPGLVPPRKFF
NA,TRBD1,TRBJ2-5,TRBV4-1,TGCGCCAGCAGCCGACAGACAGGGAGCGAGACCCAGTACTTC,CASSRQTGSETQYF
NA,TRBD1,TRBJ1-3,TRBV25-1,TGTGCCAGCCGGGACAGGTATTTT,CASRDRYF
once,NA,TRBJ1-1,TRBV27,TGTGCCAGCAGAAATACAGGGAACACTGAAGCTTTCTTT,CASRNTGNTEAFF
NA,NA,TRBJ2-3,TRBV15,TGTGCCACCAGCATCTCTAGGGGATCTAATACGCAGTATTTT,CATSISRGSNTQYF
NA,NA,TRBJ2-7,TRBV21-1,TGTGCCAGCAGCAAACGGGGACAGGGAGGTGGTGGCTCCTACGAGCAGTACTTC,CASSKRGQGGGGSYEQYF
NA,NA,TRBJ1-5,TRBV7-9,TGTGCCAGCAGCTCGGGAATAAATAATCAGCCCCAGCATTTT,CASSSGINNQPQHF
NA,NA,TRBJ2-7,TRBV6-5,TGTGCCAGCAGTTCTCGGACAGCACACGAGCAGTACTTC,CASSSRTAHEQYF
NA,NA,TRBJ1-1,TRBV25-1,TGTGCCAGCACCGGCGGGGGGGGCGCATCCACTGAAGCTTTCTTT,CASTGGGGASTEAFF
few,NA,TRBJ2-3,TRBV7-9,TGTGCCAGCAGCTCCGGGGGCAGTGCAGATACGCAGTATTTT,CASSSGGSADTQYF
NA,NA,TRBJ1-4,TRBV18,TGTGCCAGCTCACCGGGAGGGGAAAAACTGTTTTTT,CASSPGGEKLFF
NA,TRBD2,TRBJ2-1,TRBV7-2,TGTGCCAGCAGCTTCGGACTAGCGGGGGCTGAGCAGTTCTTC,CASSFGLAGAEQFF
NA,NA,TRBJ1-5,TRBV6-1,TGTGCCAGCAGTGGCGCTGACAATCAGCCCCAGCATTTT,CASSGADNQPQHF
few,NA,TRBJ2-7,TRBV2,TGTGCCAGCAGTGTAGCGGTATGGGGCTACGAGCAGTACTTC,CASSVAVWGYEQYF
NA,TRBD1,TRBJ1-1,TRBV2,TGTGCCAGCACCACAGGGGGCCACAGTGGCGCTGAAGCTTTCTTT,CASTTGGHSGAEAFF
NA,TRBD2,TRBJ2-1,TRBV18,TGTGCCAGCTCACCATTCGGACTAGCTGGTCGGGATGAGCAGTTCTTC,CASSPFGLAGRDEQFF
NA,TRBD2,TRBJ2-7,TRBV11-2,TGTGCCAGCAGCCCCGATAGGACTAGCTACGAGCAGTACTTC,CASSPDRTSYEQYF
NA,NA,TRBJ2-3,TRBV27,TGTGCCAGCAGTTTAGCCCCCACAGATACGCAGTATTTT,CASSLAPTDTQYF
NA,TRBD1,TRBJ1-4,TRBV28,TGTGCCAGCAGTTTGGAACAGGGGGCGATGGAAAAACTGTTTTTT,CASSLEQGAMEKLFF
few,NA,TRBJ1-2,TRBV19,TGTGCCAGTAGTATGGCCAGGGATTTGGTCGGCTACACCTTC,CASSMARDLVGYTF
NA,NA,TRBJ2-2,TRBV9,TGTGCCAGCAGCGTGATATCCACCGGGGAGCTGTTTTTT,CASSVISTGELFF
NA,NA,TRBJ1-3,TRBV7-9,TGTGCCAGCAGCCCACACATACAGAGCTCTGGAAACACCATATATTTT,CASSPHIQSSGNTIYF
NA,NA,TRBJ1-2,TRBV30,TGTGCCTGGAGTGTATCCAGCTATGGCTACACCTTC,CAWSVSSYGYTF